This TCR beta chain derives from a study of vaccination effects on CD4 cells after COVID-19. About the study: Participants completed two doses of the BNT162b2 or mRNA-1273 vaccine. Whole-study findings and limits: Long after vaccination, the clones induced by infection and by vaccine shrank markedly in size.

ViraFEST used viral peptide pools to expand antigen-specific CD4+ T cells before sequencing. After more than 9 days in culture, the CD4+ T cells were isolated. Vaccine recipients lacked prior SARS-CoV-2 infection and had negative nucleocapsid antibodies. About this clone: Its antigen is unknown.

Only in-frame clones appear in the TCRdb table, and some are missing; sequencing was by immunoSEQ multiplex PCR. The sample shows fewer than 55,000 clones, nearly 80% of them seen only once. This CDR3 has 15 residues. The V end lost 2 bases, the J end lost 10 bases, and 19 bases lay between the germline ends. Germline assignment: CDR1 SGHNT and CDR2 YYREEE (reference sequence). This sequence was found in a human donor who received a COVID-19 vaccine. This chain connects TRBV5-4 to TRBJ2-1, with unresolved D. The sequenced sample was CD4+ T cells from PBMCs cultured with HCoV-OC43 spike peptides, obtained before COVID-19 vaccination. Subset: HCoV-OC43 spike overlapping peptide pool stimulation. The CDR3: CASSFDSRYPTEQFF. The CDR3 nucleotides read TGTGCCAGCAGCTTTGACTCGCGGTACCCTACGGAGCAGTTCTTC.